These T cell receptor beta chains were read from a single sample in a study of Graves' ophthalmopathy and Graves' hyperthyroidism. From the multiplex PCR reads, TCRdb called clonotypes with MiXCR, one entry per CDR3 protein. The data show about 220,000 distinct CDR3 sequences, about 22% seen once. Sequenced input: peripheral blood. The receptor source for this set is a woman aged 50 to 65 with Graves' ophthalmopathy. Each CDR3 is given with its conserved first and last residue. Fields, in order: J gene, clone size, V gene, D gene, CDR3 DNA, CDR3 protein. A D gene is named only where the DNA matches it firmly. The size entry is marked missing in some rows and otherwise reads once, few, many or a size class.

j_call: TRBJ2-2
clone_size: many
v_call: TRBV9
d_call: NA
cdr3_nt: TGTGCCAGCAGCGTAGTACAGGGTGGGACCGGGGAGCTGTTTTTT
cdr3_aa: CASSVVQGGTGELFF

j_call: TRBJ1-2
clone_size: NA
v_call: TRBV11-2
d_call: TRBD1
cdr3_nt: TGTGCCAGCAGCTTGTCGACCGGGACAGGGTTCTATGGCTACACCTTC
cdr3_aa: CASSLSTGTGFYGYTF

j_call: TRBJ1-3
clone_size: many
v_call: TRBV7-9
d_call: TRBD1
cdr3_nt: TGTGCCAGCAGCTCCGACAGGGTATTCGGAAACACCATATATTTT
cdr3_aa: CASSSDRVFGNTIYF

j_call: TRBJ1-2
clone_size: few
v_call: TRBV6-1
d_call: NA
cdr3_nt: TGTGCCAGCAGTCAAGAACCAGGAGGAATCTATGGCTACATCTTC
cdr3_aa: CASSQEPGGIYGYIF

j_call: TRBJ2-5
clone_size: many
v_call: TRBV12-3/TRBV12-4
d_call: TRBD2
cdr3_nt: TGTGCCAGCAGTGAACCGGGACTAGCGGCCGTTAAAGGAAAGACCCAGTACTTC
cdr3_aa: CASSEPGLAAVKGKTQYF

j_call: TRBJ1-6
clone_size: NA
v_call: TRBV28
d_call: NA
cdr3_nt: TGTGCCAGCTCTCGACAGCCTTCACCCCTCCACTTT
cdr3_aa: CASSRQPSPLHF

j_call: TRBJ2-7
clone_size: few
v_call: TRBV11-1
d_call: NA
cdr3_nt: TGTGCCAGCAGCTTGGCCCGGGACATCTACGACGAGCAGTACTTC
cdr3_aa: CASSLARDIYDEQYF

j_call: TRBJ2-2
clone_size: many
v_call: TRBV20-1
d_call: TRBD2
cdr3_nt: TGCAGTGCTAGAGATCCGGCTAGCGGGAGATCCGGGGAGCTGTTTTTT
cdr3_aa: CSARDPASGRSGELFF

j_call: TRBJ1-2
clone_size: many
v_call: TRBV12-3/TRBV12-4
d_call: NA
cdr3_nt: TGTGCCAGCAGTTTAGCTTCGTTGGGGGGGAGGTATGGCTACACCTTC
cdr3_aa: CASSLASLGGRYGYTF

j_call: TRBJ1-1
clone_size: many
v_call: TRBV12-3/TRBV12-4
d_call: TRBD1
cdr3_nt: TGTGCCAGCAGTTTAGTCCAGGGGGCAAACACTGAAGCTTTCTTT
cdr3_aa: CASSLVQGANTEAFF

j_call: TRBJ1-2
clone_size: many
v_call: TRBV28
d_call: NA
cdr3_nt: TGTGCCAGCAGCCCCGAATCCTATGGCTACACCTTC
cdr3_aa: CASSPESYGYTF

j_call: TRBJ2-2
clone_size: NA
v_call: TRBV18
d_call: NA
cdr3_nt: TGTGCCAGCTCACCAGATCATGGGGAGCTGTTTTTT
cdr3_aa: CASSPDHGELFF

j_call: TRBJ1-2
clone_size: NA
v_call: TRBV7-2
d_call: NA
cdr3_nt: TGTGCCAGCAGCTTTGGCAGGGCCCAAACCTATGGCTACACCTTC
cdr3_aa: CASSFGRAQTYGYTF

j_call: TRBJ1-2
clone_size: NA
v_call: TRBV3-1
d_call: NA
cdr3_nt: TGTGCCAGCAGCCAAGGGGCAGGGCTCGGCTATGGCTACACCTTC
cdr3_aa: CASSQGAGLGYGYTF

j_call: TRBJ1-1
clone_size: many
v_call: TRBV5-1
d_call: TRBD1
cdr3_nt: TGCGCCAGCAGCTTCGGACAGGGGGCTGGCCAAGACTTCGCTTTCTTT
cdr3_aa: CASSFGQGAGQDFAFF

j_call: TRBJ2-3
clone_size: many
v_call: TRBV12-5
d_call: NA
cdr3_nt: TGTGCTAGTGGTTTGACAGGGCGGGGGCAGTATTTT
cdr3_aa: CASGLTGRGQYF

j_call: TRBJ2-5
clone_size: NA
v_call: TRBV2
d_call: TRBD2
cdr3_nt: TGTGCCAGCAGTCAAACAGGCGGGAGTCAAGAGACCCAGTACTTC
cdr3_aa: CASSQTGGSQETQYF

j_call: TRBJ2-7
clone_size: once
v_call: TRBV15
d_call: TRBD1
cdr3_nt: TGTGCCACCAGCAGTAACAGGGGGTACGAGCAGTACTTC
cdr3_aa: CATSSNRGYEQYF

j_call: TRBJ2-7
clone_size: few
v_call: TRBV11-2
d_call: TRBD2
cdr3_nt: TGTGCCAGCAGCGCCGGGACTACCATATACGAGCAGTACTTC
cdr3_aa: CASSAGTTIYEQYF

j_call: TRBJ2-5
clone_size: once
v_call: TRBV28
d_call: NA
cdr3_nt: TGTGCCAGCAGCCCGGGACTGCTAGAGACCCAGTACTTC
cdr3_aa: CASSPGLLETQYF

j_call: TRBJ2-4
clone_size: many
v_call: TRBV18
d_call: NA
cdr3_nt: TGTGCCAGCTCACTTCATTCCCTAAAAGCCAAAAACATTCAGTACTTC
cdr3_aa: CASSLHSLKAKNIQYF

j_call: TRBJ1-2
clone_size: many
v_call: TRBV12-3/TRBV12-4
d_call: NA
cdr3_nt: TGTGCCAGCAGTTCCCGGGGCCTCCCTAACTATGGCTACACCTTC
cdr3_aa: CASSSRGLPNYGYTF

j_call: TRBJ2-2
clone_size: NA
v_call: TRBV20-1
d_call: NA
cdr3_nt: TGCAGTGCTAGCGGGATAATGAACACCGGGGAGCTGTTTTTT
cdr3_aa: CSASGIMNTGELFF

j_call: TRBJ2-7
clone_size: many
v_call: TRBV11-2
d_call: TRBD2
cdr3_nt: TGTGCCAGCAGCACCGGGACTAGCGGACTCTACGAGCAGTACTTC
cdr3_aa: CASSTGTSGLYEQYF

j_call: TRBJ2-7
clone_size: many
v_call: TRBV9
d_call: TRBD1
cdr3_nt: TGTGCCAGCAGCGGGGACAGCTACGAGCAGTACTTC
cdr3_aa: CASSGDSYEQYF

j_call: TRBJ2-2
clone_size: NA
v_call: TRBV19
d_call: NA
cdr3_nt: TGTGCCAGTAGTAGACAGAACACCGGGGAGCTGTTTTTT
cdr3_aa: CASSRQNTGELFF

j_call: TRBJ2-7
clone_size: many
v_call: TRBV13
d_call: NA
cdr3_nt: TGTGCCAGCAGCTCTCGACTAGACCCCTACGAGCAGTACTTC
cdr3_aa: CASSSRLDPYEQYF

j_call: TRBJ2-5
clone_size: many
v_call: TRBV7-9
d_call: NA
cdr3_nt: TGTGCCAACACCGTTGACGGTAAAGAGACCCAGTACTTC
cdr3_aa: CANTVDGKETQYF

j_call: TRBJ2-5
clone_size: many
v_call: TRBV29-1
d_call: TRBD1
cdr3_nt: TGCAGCGTTGCTGGACAGGAGTTCGTGGAGACCCAGTACTTC
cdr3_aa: CSVAGQEFVETQYF

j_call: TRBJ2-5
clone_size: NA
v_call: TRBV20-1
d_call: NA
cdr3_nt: TGCAGTGCTGGACCGGGACACATCCAAGAGACCCAGTACTTC
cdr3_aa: CSAGPGHIQETQYF

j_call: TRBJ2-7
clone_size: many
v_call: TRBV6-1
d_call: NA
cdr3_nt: TGTGCCAGCAGTGAAGCGGTAGGGCAGGAGCAGTACTTC
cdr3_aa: CASSEAVGQEQYF

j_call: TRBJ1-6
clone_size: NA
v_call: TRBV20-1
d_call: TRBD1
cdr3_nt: TGCAGTGCTAGTAAAACCGGGACAGGACTTAATTCACCCCTCCACTTT
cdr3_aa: CSASKTGTGLNSPLHF

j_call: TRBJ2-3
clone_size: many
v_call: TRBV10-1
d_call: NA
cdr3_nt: TGCGCCAGCAGTGAGTTAGGCGGATTGGACACAGATACGCAGTATTTT
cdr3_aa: CASSELGGLDTDTQYF

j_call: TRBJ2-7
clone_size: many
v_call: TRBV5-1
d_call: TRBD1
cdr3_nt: TGCGCCAGCAGCGAATGGACAGGGCCTCCCTACGAGCAGTACTTC
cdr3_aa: CASSEWTGPPYEQYF

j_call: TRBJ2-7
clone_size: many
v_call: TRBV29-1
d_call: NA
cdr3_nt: TGCAGCGCCGAATCAGGGGCTACATACGAGCAGTACTTC
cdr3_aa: CSAESGATYEQYF

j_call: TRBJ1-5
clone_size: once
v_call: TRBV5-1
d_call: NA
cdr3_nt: TGCGCCAGCATCGGGGGACATAGCAATCAGCCCCAGCATTTT
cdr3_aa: CASIGGHSNQPQHF

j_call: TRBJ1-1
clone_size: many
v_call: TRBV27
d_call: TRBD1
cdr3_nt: TGTGCCAGCAGTTCGACGACAGGGGCCTCGAGATTT
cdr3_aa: CASSSTTGASRF

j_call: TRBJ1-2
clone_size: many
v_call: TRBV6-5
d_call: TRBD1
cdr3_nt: TGTGCCAGCGGAATTGGGACAGGGGGAGTCTATGGCTACACCTTC
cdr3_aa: CASGIGTGGVYGYTF

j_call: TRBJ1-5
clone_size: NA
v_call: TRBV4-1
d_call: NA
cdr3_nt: TGCGCCAGCAGCCAAGAAGCCAGGGAGGGCAGCAATCAGCCCCAGCATTTT
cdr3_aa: CASSQEAREGSNQPQHF

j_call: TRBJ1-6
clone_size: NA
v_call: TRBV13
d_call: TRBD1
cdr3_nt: TGTGCCAGCAGCCAGGGGGCGATAGGTTCACCCCTCCACTTT
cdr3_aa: CASSQGAIGSPLHF

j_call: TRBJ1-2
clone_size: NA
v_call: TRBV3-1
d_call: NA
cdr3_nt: TGTGCCAGCAGACCCGGGGCGATCTTCGGTGGCTACACCTTC
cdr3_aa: CASRPGAIFGGYTF

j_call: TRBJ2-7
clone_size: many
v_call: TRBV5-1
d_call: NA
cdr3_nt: TGCGCCAGCACATCTTCCCTTTTCACCTACGAGCAGTACTTC
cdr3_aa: CASTSSLFTYEQYF

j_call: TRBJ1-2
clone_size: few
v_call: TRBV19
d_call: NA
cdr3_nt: TGTGCCAGTACTGGGAGGGGACAAATAGCCTATGGCTACACCTTC
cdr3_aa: CASTGRGQIAYGYTF

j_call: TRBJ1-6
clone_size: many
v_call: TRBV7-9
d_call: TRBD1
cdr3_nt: TGTGCCAGCAGCTTGCTACAGGGGGCGACACCCCTCCACTTT
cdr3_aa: CASSLLQGATPLHF

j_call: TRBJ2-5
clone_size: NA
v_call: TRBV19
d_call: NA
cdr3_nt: TGTGCCAGTAGTAGCGTGGGAGGTGAGACCCAGTACTTC
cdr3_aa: CASSSVGGETQYF

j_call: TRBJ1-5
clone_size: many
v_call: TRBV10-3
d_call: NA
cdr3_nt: TGTGCCATCAGTCCCGGGCCTTACAATCAGCCCCAGCATTTT
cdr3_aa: CAISPGPYNQPQHF

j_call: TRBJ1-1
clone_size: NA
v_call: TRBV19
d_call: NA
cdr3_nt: TGTGCCAGTAATAACGGACTGGGGAGAGGCACTGAAGCTTACTTT
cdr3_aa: CASNNGLGRGTEAYF

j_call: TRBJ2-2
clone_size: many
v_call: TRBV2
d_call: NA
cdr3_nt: TGTGCCAGCAGTGAGGGACACCGGGACAAAAACACCGGGGAGCTGTTTTTT
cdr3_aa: CASSEGHRDKNTGELFF

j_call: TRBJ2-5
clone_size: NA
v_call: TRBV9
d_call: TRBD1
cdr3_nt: TGTGCCAGCAGCGTAGGGAGAGGGGGCGAAGAGACCCAGTACTTC
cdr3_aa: CASSVGRGGEETQYF

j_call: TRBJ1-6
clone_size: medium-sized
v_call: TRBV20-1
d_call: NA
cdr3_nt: TGCAGTGCTTCGGACGTGGGTGGATTTCGAGGCGATAATTCACCCCTCCACTTT
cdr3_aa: CSASDVGGFRGDNSPLHF

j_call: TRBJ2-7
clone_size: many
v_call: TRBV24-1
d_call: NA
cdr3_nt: TGTGCCACCAGTGATCCGCCGGGACAGCCTTCCGGGAGGGGGTACGAGCAGTACTTC
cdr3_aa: CATSDPPGQPSGRGYEQYF

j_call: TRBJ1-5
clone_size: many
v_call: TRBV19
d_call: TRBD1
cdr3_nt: TGTGCCAGTGACCAGGGGGTCGGCAATCAGCCCCAGCATTTT
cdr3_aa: CASDQGVGNQPQHF